The 25 T cell receptor beta chains listed next were all sequenced from one sample in a study of response to subunit inactivated influenza vaccine. TCRdb analysed the RT-PCR reads with MiXCR anew, one entry per CDR3 protein. This repertoire shows about 520,000 distinct CDR3 sequences, 7.2% found once; its top ten account for about 12%. The sample here was PBMCs from blood, taken around 25 months after vaccination. Source of these receptors: a man between 50 and 69 years old who received an inactivated influenza vaccine.

The V call is TRBV29-1, the J call TRBJ2-3; D ambiguous. This CDR3 is 11 amino acids long. Trimming shortened V by 3 bases and J by 6 bases, and 7 bases separated the two germline ends. Germline CDR1 is SQVTM and CDR2 is ANQGSEA. This CDR3 is CSVDPRDTQYF. CDR3 coding DNA: TGCAGCGTTGACCCCCGGGATACGCAGTATTTT.

The chain employs TRBV6-2 or TRBV6-3 and TRBJ2-7, with TRBD1 matching 8 bases. This CDR3 region has 15 residues. V shed 2 bases, J shed 3 bases, and the junction held 6 bases outside the gene matches. The germline gives CDR1 MNHEY, CDR2 SVGEGT. CDR3: CASSYGGTGRYEQYF. The CDR3, as DNA: TGTGCCAGCAGTTACGGGGGGACAGGCCGCTACGAGCAGTACTTC.

The V gene is TRBV7-2, the J gene TRBJ2-7; the match to TRBD2 covers 12 bases. This CDR3 region has 17 residues. In germline, CDR1 is SGHTA, CDR2 FQGNSA. V gave up 2 bases and J gave up 6 bases; unmatched junction bases: 11. The CDR3 nucleotides are TGTGCCAGCAGCTTATCTAGTCTAGCGGGAGGGCCCCCCGAGCAGTACTTC. Amino acid sequence: CASSLSSLAGGPPEQYF.

This clonotype was counted a few times. This chain links TRBV20-1 with TRBJ1-1; 7 bases match TRBD1. V lost 3 bases and J lost 5; bases outside the gene matches: 9. The CDR3 has 14 amino acids. Germline CDR1 and CDR2: DFQATT and SNEGSKA (reference sequence). The CDR3 region has the DNA TGCAGTGCTAGGACACAGGGGCCCGCTACTGAAGCTTTCTTT. Encoded protein: CSARTQGPATEAFF.

Only a few counts were recorded for this clonotype. The chain has TRBV29-1 and TRBJ2-5; D assignment may be TRBD1 or TRBD2 (5 bases each). This CDR3 has 15 amino acids. CDR1 is SQVTM, CDR2 ANQGSEA, per germline. V shed 3 bases and J shed 1 base, with 15 bases lying between them. CDR3 nucleotide sequence: TGCAGCGTTGAGCCCTTTGAGGGGTCCCAAGAGACCCAGTACTTC. Its translation is CSVEPFEGSQETQYF.

This clonotype was detected many times. CDR3 coding DNA: TGTGCCATCAGTGATTACAATCAGCCCCAGCATTTT. This encodes CAISDYNQPQHF. V gene TRBV10-3 combines with J gene TRBJ1-5; D gene ambiguous. Trimming removed 3 bases at V and 3 bases at J, with 3 bases between. This CDR3 region has 12 residues. CDR1 is ENHRY, CDR2 SYGVKD, per germline.

This clonotype was detected many times. This rearrangement joins TRBV12-3 or TRBV12-4 to TRBJ2-3, with TRBD2 as a possible D gene (5 bases). The CDR3 totals 14 residues. V shed 6 bases and J shed 4 bases, with 14 bases lying between them. CDR3 bases: TGTGCCAGCAGCCAGGACTTCGGGGCAGATACGCAGTATTTT. This translates into CASSQDFGADTQYF.

This clonotype was observed a few times. This chain connects TRBV19 to TRBJ2-6; possible D gene TRBD1, 6 bases. The CDR3 consists of 15 residues. Germline values: CDR1 LNHDA, CDR2 SQIVND (reference sequence). Trimming took 6 bases from V and 4 from J, leaving 13 bases between them. The CDR3 region has the DNA TGTGCCAGTAGAGATACAGGGTGGGGGGCCAACGTCCTGACTTTC. Translation: CASRDTGWGANVLTF. Variable domain in full (rest from reference TRBV19 and TRBJ2-6): DGGITQSPKYLFRKEGQNVTLSCEQNLNHDAMYWYRQDPGQGLRLIYYSQIVNDFQKGDIAEGYSVSREKKESFPLTVTSAQKNPTAFYLCASRDTGWGANVLTFGAGSRLTVL.

This clonotype was counted a few times. The chain combines TRBV4-1 with TRBJ2-5; D perhaps matches TRBD2 (6 bases). From germline, CDR1 is MGHRA and CDR2 YSYEKL. The CDR3 length is 15 residues. Trimming pared 2 bases from V and 3 bases from J, leaving 13 bases between. CDR3 DNA: TGCGCCAGCAGCCAAAGCCCGGGACTTGAAGAGACCCAGTACTTC. Encoded protein: CASSQSPGLEETQYF.

This clonotype was detected only a few times. This chain uses TRBV20-1 with TRBJ1-5; D gene unclear. V dropped 3 bases and J dropped 5 bases, with 11 bases sitting between them. Germline-derived CDR1 and CDR2 are DFQATT and SNEGSKA (reference sequence). CDR3 size: 13 residues. CDR3 loop: CSARVPTYQPQHF. In DNA, the CDR3 is TGCAGTGCTAGGGTCCCGACCTATCAGCCCCAGCATTTT.

Only a few counts were recorded for this clonotype. The rearrangement joins TRBV6-1 to TRBJ2-7; 10 bases map to TRBD2. The length of the CDR3 is 14 residues. The germline V gene has CDR1 MNHNS and CDR2 SASEGT. V shed 7 bases and J 2 bases; nucleotides not matched to a gene: 5. CDR3 sequence (DNA): TGTGCCAGCACCCAACTAGCGGGACCCTACGAGCAGTACTTC. Its translation: CASTQLAGPYEQYF.

V usage is TRBV6-1 and J usage is TRBJ1-5; the match to TRBD1 covers 8 bases. V was clipped by 2 bases and J by 7 bases; unmatched bases: 7. This CDR3 is built from 15 residues. In germline, CDR1 is MNHNS, CDR2 SASEGT. CDR3 amino acids: CASSERTGHEQPQHF. The CDR3, as DNA: TGTGCCAGCAGTGAACGGACAGGGCATGAACAGCCCCAGCATTTT.

This clonotype has just a few counts. The rearrangement joins TRBV7-9 to TRBJ1-1; no clear D. The CDR3 is 15 amino acids. Trimming pared 5 bases from V and 5 bases from J, leaving 18 bases between. Germline values: CDR1 SEHNR, CDR2 FQNEAQ (reference sequence). CDR3 residues: CASSLWARRRTEAFF. In nucleotides, the CDR3 is TGTGCCAGCAGCCTCTGGGCCCGCCGTAGGACTGAAGCTTTCTTT.

This clonotype was picked up a small number of times. The chain combines TRBV4-3 with TRBJ1-1, with D perhaps matching TRBD1 (5 bases). This CDR3 region has 17 residues. Germline V gene data show CDR1 as LGHNA and CDR2 as YSLEER. Between the trimmed V and J ends, which lost 0 bases and 7 bases, there was a span of 21 bases. CDR3 coding DNA: TGCGCCAGCAGCCAAGAACTCAGGGCCGTAGCAGGCAGTGAAGCTTTCTTT. Its translation is CASSQELRAVAGSEAFF.

This clonotype came up a few times. V is TRBV12-3 or TRBV12-4 and J is TRBJ2-1, with a possible D match to TRBD1 (6 bases). The ends were cut back, 5 bases at V and 0 bases at J, with 11 bases in the middle. The CDR3 sequence is 15 residues long. The CDR3 DNA sequence: TGTGCCAGCAGTCGGTGGGACACCTCCTACAATGAGCAGTTCTTC. It codes for CASSRWDTSYNEQFF.

The CDR3 sequence: CASSQDRRGSDTQYF. The CDR3 bases are TGTGCCAGCAGCCAAGATCGGAGAGGGAGCGATACGCAGTATTTT. The chain combines TRBV4-2 with TRBJ2-3; TRBD2 is a possible D gene (5 bases). CDR3 length equals 15 residues. The V and J ends lost 0 bases and 6 bases respectively, with 13 bases between them. CDR1 is LGHNA, CDR2 YNFKEQ, per germline.

The rearrangement joins TRBV20-1 to TRBJ2-2, with TRBD2 matching over 8 bases. This CDR3 has 12 residues. The ends lost 6 bases at V and 6 bases at J; junction bases unmatched: 3. Germline CDR1 and CDR2: DFQATT and SNEGSKA (reference sequence). CDR3 bases: TGCAGTGCGCCGGGGGGGGCCGGGGAGCTGTTTTTT. The encoded protein is CSAPGGAGELFF.

This clonotype was detected only a few times. The chain links TRBV12-3 or TRBV12-4 to TRBJ2-2; D remains ambiguous. Trimming pared 3 bases from V and 6 bases from J, leaving 8 bases between. The CDR3 totals 13 residues. The chain's CDR3 is CASSFKSAGELFF. DNA for the CDR3: TGTGCCAGCAGTTTTAAGTCGGCCGGGGAGCTGTTTTTT.

This clonotype was seen repeatedly, ten times or more. The chain links TRBV10-3 to TRBJ2-3; D not resolved. There are 12 residues in the CDR3. Germline assignment: CDR1 ENHRY and CDR2 SYGVKD. The V end was cut by 6 bases, the J end by 0 bases, with 4 bases between. For the CDR3, the DNA is TGTGCCATCAGGACTAGCACAGATACGCAGTATTTT. Its protein product is CAIRTSTDTQYF.

The chain has TRBV30 and TRBJ1-4; 7 bases align to TRBD1. CDR1 is GTSNPN and CDR2 is SVGIG in the germline V gene (reference sequence). CDR3 length equals 13 residues. J gave up 8 bases and V 6 bases, and 9 bases lay outside the gene matches. This chain's CDR3 is CACSRGAREKLFF. The CDR3 region has the DNA TGTGCCTGTTCCAGGGGGGCGAGGGAAAAACTGTTTTTT.

V and J are TRBV20-1 and TRBJ2-3, with a possible D match to TRBD2 (7 bases). V was cut by 3 bases and J by 3 bases, with 16 bases left in between. Germline lookup yields CDR1 DFQATT and CDR2 SNEGSKA (reference sequence). The CDR3 is 15 amino acids. CDR3 sequence reads: CSARGAGALTDTQYF. The CDR3 DNA is TGCAGTGCTAGGGGTGCGGGGGCGTTAACAGATACGCAGTATTTT.

There are a few counts of this clonotype. V and J are TRBV20-1 and TRBJ2-5; 9 nucleotides align to TRBD2. With 2 bases clipped from V and 2 bases from J, the junction kept 3 bases outside the gene matches. Germline CDR1 reads DFQATT; CDR2 reads SNEGSKA (reference sequence). The length of the CDR3 is 14 residues. CDR3: CSARLAGRQETQYF. The DNA of the CDR3 is TGCAGTGCTAGACTAGCGGGGAGGCAAGAGACCCAGTACTTC.

This clonotype was seen a few times. The V and J genes are TRBV16 and TRBJ1-2; D is uncertain. Trimming removed 0 bases at V and 6 bases at J, with 5 bases between. Per germline, CDR1 KGHSY and CDR2 FQNENV. The CDR3 consists of 12 residues. The CDR3 reads CASSQSGDGYTF. The CDR3 nucleotides read TGTGCCAGCAGCCAATCTGGGGATGGCTACACCTTC. Supplemented by reference TRBV16 and TRBJ1-2, the full variable domain reads GEEVAQTPKHLVRGEGQKAKLYCAPIKGHSYVFWYQQVLKNEFKFLISFQNENVFDETGMPKERFSAKCLPNSPCSLEIQATKLEDSAVYFCASSQSGDGYTFGSGTRLTVV.

The sample holds many counts of this clonotype. The CDR3 bases are TGTGCCAGCAGCCAAGAATCGGGTCAGTACTACAATGAGCAGTTCTTC. This encodes CASSQESGQYYNEQFF. J is TRBJ2-1 and V is TRBV4-2; D remains unclear. The CDR3 has 16 amino acids. Trimming left V 0 bases short and J 3 bases short, with 12 bases between. Germline V gene lookup returns CDR1 LGHNA and CDR2 YNFKEQ.

This clonotype was picked up many times. Here the CDR3 reads CSARDIKVLGAQGKNIQYF. The CDR3 nucleotides read TGCAGTGCTAGAGATATCAAAGTATTGGGGGCTCAGGGCAAAAACATTCAGTACTTC. The rearrangement links TRBV20-1 to TRBJ2-4; weak D call: TRBD1 (6 bases). V shed 0 bases and J shed 3 bases, with 24 bases lying between them. The CDR3 runs 19 residues. Germline CDR1 reads DFQATT; CDR2 reads SNEGSKA (reference sequence).